This T cell receptor beta chain originates from a study of shared clonotypes between healthy human individuals. Comment on this clone: Its antigen is currently unknown.

Recent acute infections and vaccinations were absent in the healthy HIV-negative adult donors. Genomic DNA from each subset was divided evenly over several immunoSEQ plates. This table comes from immunoSEQ multiplex PCR, and its TCRdb copy is limited to in-frame clones, with some not included. The sample carries 450,000 to 500,000 clones, around 73% recorded once. Study observations and caveats: How much donors shared clonotypes was expected to be affected by sequencing depth.

This CDR3 comprises 15 residues. Germline CDR1 and CDR2: SGHNT and YYREEE (reference sequence). The J segment lost 2 bases and the V segment lost 4 bases, leaving 5 bases of the junction unmatched. The chain has TRBV5-4 and TRBJ2-2, with 7 bases lining up with TRBD2. The sequence was collected from a woman in her thirties or forties in good health. Some clones in this sample may be carry-over from other donors' samples. Sequencing was performed on PBMCs. CDR3 bases: TGTGCCAGCAGCCTAGGACTAGGCAACACCGGGGAGCTGTTTTTT. Its protein is CASSLGLGNTGELFF.